The entry below describes one TCR beta chain. The data originate from a study of blood T cell repertoires in COVID-19. The data were produced by immunoSEQ multiplex PCR, yet TCRdb's version contains in-frame clones alone and is incomplete. The sample yields 150,000 to 190,000 clones, roughly 84% seen once. Germline values: CDR1 LGHNA, CDR2 YNFKEQ. Germline trimming cut 5 bases from V and 4 bases from J; bases unmatched to any gene: 6. The length of the CDR3 is 15 residues. The sample taken for sequencing was peripheral blood. V and J are TRBV4-2 and TRBJ1-4; TRBD1 aligns across 8 bases. The source is a woman between 50 and 59 years old with acute or convalescent COVID-19. In DNA, the CDR3 is TGTGCCAGCAGCGGAAAGACAGGGGTTAATGAAAAACTGTTTTTT. Protein: CASSGKTGVNEKLFF.